These T cell receptor beta chains were read from a single sample in a study of cytomegalovirus exposure and HLA in healthy donors. The assay was immunoSEQ multiplex PCR, and TCRdb's table has in-frame clones only and misses some. The sample holds about 120,000 clones, approximately 90% seen once. The specimen sequenced was PBMCs. These receptors were collected from a woman under 30 in good health and CMV-seropositive. The CDR3 runs from the conserved cysteine through the conserved F or W. Fields, in order: V gene, clone size, J gene, CDR3 protein. Clone size is stated in some rows and not others, as once, few, many or a class when expanded.

>TRBV7-2|-|TRBJ1-5
CASSLDQGLGQPQHF
>TRBV4-1|-|TRBJ1-5
CASSPTDLGQQPQHF
>TRBV5-1|few|TRBJ1-6
CASSEPGTGNSPLHF
>TRBV7-9|-|TRBJ1-4
CASSGGTGQEKLFF
>TRBV19|-|TRBJ2-1
CASISPGFGEQFF
>TRBV7-9|-|TRBJ2-5
CASSPPSSGETQYF
>TRBV6-1|-|TRBJ2-6
CASSDERDVLTF
>TRBV7-9|-|TRBJ1-2
CASSSPQGNYGYTF
>TRBV13|-|TRBJ2-2
CASSWEQGTNTGELFF
>TRBV7-9|-|TRBJ2-7
CASSSPGQGSYEQYF
>TRBV30|once|TRBJ2-3
CAWRRVAGEPDTQYF
>TRBV29-1|-|TRBJ2-1
CSDTSGTYNEQFF
>TRBV6-5|once|TRBJ2-5
CASRHDRGGQETQYF
>TRBV14|once|TRBJ1-3
CASSQERDSFSGNTIYF
>TRBV28|-|TRBJ1-5
CASSPGTGRNQPQHF
>TRBV7-3|few|TRBJ2-5
CASSLTTSGGGKTQYF
>TRBV4-1|-|TRBJ2-1
CASSQGNRANNEQFF
>TRBV27|-|TRBJ1-1
CASSLSGADFEAFF
>TRBV5-6|-|TRBJ1-2
CASSRHRGGMDLGYTF
>TRBV29-1|-|TRBJ2-7
CSVRDSSSYEQYF
>TRBV21-1|-|TRBJ1-1
CASSPKDRGLLQNTEAFF
>TRBV5-4|-|TRBJ2-6
CATKTQGGFGANVLTF
>TRBV2|-|TRBJ2-3
CASRGTGNSDTQYF
>TRBV2|-|TRBJ2-7
CASSEALRGGRQYF
>TRBV4-1|-|TRBJ1-1
CASSQIGTPDLQAFF
>TRBV13|-|TRBJ2-3
CASSLKREAISSTQYF
>TRBV7-6|-|TRBJ1-1
CASSGGKGGTEAFF
>TRBV4-1|-|TRBJ1-2
CASSQERQNYGYTF
>TRBV5-4|once|TRBJ2-7
CASSPGLNSYEQYF
>TRBV27|-|TRBJ1-2
CASSAWDRGQDGYTF
>TRBV7-2|-|TRBJ2-3
CASSSRSGGQYF
>TRBV5-1|-|TRBJ2-7
CASSPEGRGSGEQYF
>TRBV28|-|TRBJ2-1
CASSLLAEYNEQFF
>TRBV10-3|-|TRBJ1-4
CAISDGGGEKLFF
>TRBV7-9|-|TRBJ2-7
CASSLGLAETYEQYF
>TRBV7-9|-|TRBJ2-7
CASSLGISETYEQYF
>TRBV25-1|few|TRBJ1-2
CASSRGGLGYTF
>TRBV15|-|TRBJ2-1
CATSRDSNRDPEQFF
>TRBV11-2|-|TRBJ1-4
CASRGWDSTNEKLFF
>TRBV7-9|-|TRBJ2-7
CASSLLASPYEQYF
>TRBV2|few|TRBJ1-5
CASSPQQLSNQPQHF
>TRBV6-4|-|TRBJ2-3
CASSPGLAGADTQYF
>TRBV7-3|-|TRBJ2-1
CASSLQPPSLGDEQFF
>TRBV15|-|TRBJ1-4
CATSRARTGLVNEKLFF
>TRBV6-1|-|TRBJ1-5
CASSENPGGGRNQPQHF
>TRBV19|-|TRBJ2-1
CASSKEVGGSLANEQFF
>TRBV5-6|-|TRBJ1-2
CASSLGQGRYGYTF
>TRBV4-2|-|TRBJ2-5
CASSHEAGGNQETQYF
>TRBV27|-|TRBJ1-1
CASDPTPVPTRNTEAFF
>TRBV19|once|TRBJ2-1
CASSTGTSAWEQFF
>TRBV15|-|TRBJ2-5
CATSQGAGETQYF
>TRBV5-1|-|TRBJ1-2
CASRSDRAAYGYTF
>TRBV27|-|TRBJ2-2
CASSSGIAGSGELFF
>TRBV13|-|TRBJ1-2
CASGTGGGYTF
>TRBV30|-|TRBJ2-1
CAWIAGASGEKVF
>TRBV19|-|TRBJ2-2
CASSKTGDPGPRELFF
>TRBV19|-|TRBJ1-4
CASSKGQGNEKLFF
>TRBV7-9|-|TRBJ2-7
CASSIWTGGARVQYF